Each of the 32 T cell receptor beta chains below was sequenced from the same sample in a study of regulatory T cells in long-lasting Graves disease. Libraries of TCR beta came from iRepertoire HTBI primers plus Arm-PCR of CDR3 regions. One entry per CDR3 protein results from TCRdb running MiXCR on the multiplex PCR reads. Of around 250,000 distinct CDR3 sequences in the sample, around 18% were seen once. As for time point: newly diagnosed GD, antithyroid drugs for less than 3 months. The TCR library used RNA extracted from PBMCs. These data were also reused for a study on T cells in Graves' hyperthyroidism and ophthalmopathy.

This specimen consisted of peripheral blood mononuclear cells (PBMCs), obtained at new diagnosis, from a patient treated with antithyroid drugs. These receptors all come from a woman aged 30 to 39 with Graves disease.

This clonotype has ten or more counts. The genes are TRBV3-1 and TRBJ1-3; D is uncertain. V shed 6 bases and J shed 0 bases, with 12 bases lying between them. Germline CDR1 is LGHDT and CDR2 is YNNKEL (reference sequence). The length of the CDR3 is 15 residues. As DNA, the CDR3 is TGTGCCAGCAGTCCTGAACACATCTCTGGAAACACCATATATTTT. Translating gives CASSPEHISGNTIYF.

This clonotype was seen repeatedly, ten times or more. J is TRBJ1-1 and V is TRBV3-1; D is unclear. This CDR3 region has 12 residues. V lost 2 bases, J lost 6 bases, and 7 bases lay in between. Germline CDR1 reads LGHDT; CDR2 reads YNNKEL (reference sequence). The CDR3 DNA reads TGTGCCAGCAGCCAACTCTTGTCTGAAGCTTTCTTT. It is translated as CASSQLLSEAFF.

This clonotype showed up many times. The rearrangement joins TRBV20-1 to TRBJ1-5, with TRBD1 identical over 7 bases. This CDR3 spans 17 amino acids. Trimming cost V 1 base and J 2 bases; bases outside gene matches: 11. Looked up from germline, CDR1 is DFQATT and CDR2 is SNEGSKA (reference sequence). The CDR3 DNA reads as TGCAGTGCTAGAGTTATTTTTGACAGGGATGGCAATCAGCCCCAGCATTTT. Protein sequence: CSARVIFDRDGNQPQHF.

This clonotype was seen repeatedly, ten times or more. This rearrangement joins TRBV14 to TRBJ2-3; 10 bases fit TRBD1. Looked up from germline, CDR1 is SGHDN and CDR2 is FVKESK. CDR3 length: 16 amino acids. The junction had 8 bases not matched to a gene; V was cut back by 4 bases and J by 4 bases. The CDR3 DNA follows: TGTGCCAGCAGCCGAGGACAGGGGGTTCCCCCAGATACGCAGTATTTT. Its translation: CASSRGQGVPPDTQYF. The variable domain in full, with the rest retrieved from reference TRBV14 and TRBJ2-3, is EAGVTQFPSHSVIEKGQTVTLRCDPISGHDNLYWYRRVMGKEIKFLLHFVKESKQDESGMPNNRFLAERTGGTYSTLKVQPAELEDSGVYFCASSRGQGVPPDTQYFGPGTRLTVL.

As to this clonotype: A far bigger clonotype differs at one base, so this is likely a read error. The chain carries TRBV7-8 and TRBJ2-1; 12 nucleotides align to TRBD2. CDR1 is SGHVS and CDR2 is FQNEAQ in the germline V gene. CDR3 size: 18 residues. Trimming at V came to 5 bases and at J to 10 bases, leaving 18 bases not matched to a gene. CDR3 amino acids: CASSKAASGGAAIYEQFF. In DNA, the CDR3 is TGTGCCAGCAGCAAAGCGGCTAGCGGGGGGGCCGCTATTTACGAGCAGTTCTTC.

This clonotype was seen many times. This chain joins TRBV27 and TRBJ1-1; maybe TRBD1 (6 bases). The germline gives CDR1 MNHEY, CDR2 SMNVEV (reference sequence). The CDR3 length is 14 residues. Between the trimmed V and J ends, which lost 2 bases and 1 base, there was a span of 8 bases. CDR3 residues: CASSLQGQNTEAFF. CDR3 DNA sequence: TGTGCCAGCAGTTTACAGGGGCAGAACACTGAAGCTTTCTTT.

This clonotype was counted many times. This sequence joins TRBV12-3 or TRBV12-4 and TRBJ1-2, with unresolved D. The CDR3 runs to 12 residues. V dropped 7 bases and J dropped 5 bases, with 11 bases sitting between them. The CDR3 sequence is CASTQDGYGYTF. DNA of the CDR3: TGTGCCAGCACCCAGGACGGTTATGGCTACACCTTC.

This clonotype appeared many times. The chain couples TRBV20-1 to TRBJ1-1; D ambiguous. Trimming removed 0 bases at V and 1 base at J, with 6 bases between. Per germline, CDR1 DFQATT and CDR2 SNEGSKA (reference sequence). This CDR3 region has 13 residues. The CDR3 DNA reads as TGCAGTGCTAGAGATCGTGGGAACACTGAAGCTTTCTTT. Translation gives CSARDRGNTEAFF.

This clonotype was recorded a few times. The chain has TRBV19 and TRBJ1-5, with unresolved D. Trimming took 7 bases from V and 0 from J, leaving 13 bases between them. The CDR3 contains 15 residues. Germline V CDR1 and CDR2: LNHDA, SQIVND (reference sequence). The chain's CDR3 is CASNLQTNSNQPQHF. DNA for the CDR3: TGTGCCAGTAACTTGCAGACAAATAGCAATCAGCCCCAGCATTTT.

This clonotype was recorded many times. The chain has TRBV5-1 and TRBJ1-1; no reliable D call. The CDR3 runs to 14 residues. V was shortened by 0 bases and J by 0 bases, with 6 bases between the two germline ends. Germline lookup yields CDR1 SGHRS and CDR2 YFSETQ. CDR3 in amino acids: CASSLDPVNTEAFF. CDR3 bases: TGCGCCAGCAGCTTGGATCCGGTGAACACTGAAGCTTTCTTT. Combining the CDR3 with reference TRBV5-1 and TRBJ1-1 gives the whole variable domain KAGVTQTPRYLIKTRGQQVTLSCSPISGHRSVSWYQQTPGQGLQFLFEYFSETQRNKGNFPGRFSGRQFSNSRSEMNVSTLELGDSALYLCASSLDPVNTEAFFGQGTRLTVV.

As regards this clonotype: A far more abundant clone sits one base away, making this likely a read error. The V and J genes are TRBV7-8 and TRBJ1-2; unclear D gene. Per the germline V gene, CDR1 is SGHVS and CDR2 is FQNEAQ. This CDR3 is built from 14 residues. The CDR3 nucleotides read TGTGCCAGCAGCTTAGGCGCGGTTGTCTATAGCTACACCTTC. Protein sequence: CASSLGAVVYSYTF.

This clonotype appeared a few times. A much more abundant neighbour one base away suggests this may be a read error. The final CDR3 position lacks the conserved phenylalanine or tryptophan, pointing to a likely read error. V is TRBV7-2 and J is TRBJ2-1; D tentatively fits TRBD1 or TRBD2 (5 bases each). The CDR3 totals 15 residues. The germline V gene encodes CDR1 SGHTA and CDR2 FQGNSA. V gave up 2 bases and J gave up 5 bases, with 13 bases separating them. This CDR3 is CASSLSQWGNNEQFS. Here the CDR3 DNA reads TGTGCCAGCAGCTTAAGTCAATGGGGGAACAATGAGCAGTTCTCC.

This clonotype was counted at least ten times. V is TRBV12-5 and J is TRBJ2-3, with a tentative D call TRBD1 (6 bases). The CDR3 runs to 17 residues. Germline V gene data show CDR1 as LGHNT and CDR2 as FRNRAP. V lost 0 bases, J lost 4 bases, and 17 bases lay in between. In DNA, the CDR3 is TGTGCTAGTGGTTTGGTACTGGGGACATCGGCGGCAGATACGCAGTATTTT. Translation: CASGLVLGTSAADTQYF.

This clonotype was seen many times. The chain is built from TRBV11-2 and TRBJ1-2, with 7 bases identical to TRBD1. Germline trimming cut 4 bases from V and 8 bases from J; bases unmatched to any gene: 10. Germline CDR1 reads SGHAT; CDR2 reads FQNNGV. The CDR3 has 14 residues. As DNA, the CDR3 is TGTGCCAGCAGCTCGCTACAGGGGCCTCTAGGCTACACCTTC. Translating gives CASSSLQGPLGYTF.

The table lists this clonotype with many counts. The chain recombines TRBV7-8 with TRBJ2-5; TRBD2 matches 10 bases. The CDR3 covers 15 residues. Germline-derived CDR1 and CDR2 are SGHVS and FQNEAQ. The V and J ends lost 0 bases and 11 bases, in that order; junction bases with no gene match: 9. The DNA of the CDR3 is TGTGCCAGCAGCTTAGCGCTAAGCGGGGGGGCGGCGCAGTACTTC. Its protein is CASSLALSGGAAQYF.

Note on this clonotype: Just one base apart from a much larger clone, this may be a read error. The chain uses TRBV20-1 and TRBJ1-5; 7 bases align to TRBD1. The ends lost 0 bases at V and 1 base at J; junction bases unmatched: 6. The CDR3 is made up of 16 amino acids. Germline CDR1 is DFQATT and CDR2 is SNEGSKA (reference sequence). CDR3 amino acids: CSARDGLTGSNQPQHF. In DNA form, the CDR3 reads TGCAGTGCTAGAGATGGATTGACAGGGAGCAATCAGCCCCAGCATTTT.

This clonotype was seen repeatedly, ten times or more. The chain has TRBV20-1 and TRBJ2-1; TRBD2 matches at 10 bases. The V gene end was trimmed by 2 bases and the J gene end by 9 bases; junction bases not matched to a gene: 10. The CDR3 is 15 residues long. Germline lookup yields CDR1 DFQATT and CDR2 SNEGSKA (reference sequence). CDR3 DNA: TGCAGTGCTAGAACACCTAGCGGGGGCTCGTCTGAGCAGTTCTTC. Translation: CSARTPSGGSSEQFF.

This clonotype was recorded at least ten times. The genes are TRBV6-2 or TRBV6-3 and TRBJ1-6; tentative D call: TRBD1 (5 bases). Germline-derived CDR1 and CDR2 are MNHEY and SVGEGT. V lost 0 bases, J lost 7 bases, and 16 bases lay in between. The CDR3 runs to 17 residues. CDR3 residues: CASSYSPGAYGNSPLHF. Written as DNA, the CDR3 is TGTGCCAGCAGTTACTCGCCCGGGGCATACGGAAATTCACCCCTCCACTTT.

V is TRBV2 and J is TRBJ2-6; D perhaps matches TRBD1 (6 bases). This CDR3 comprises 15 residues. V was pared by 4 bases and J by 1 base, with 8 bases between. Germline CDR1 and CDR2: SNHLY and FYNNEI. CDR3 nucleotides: TGTGCCAGCAGTGCCACAGGGTCTGGGGCCAACGTCCTGACTTTC. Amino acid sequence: CASSATGSGANVLTF.

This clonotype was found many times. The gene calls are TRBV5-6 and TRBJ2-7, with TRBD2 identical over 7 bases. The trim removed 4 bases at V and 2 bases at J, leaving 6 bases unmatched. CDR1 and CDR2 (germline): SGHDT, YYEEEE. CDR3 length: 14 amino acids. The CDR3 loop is CASSVGGTTYEQYF. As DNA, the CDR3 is TGTGCCAGCAGCGTCGGGGGGACTACCTACGAGCAGTACTTC. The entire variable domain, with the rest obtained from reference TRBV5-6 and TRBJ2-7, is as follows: DAGVTQSPTHLIKTRGQQVTLRCSPKSGHDTVSWYQQALGQGPQFIFQYYEEEERQRGNFPDRFSGHQFPNYSSELNVNALLLGDSALYLCASSVGGTTYEQYFGPGTRLTVT.

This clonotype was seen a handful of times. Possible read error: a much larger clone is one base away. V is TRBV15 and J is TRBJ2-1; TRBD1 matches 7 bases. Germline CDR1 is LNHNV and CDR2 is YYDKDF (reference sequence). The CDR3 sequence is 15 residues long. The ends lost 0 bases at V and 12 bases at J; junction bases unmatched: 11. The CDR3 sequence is CATSRDAASTGVQFF. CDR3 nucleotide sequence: TGTGCCACCAGCAGAGATGCAGCATCCACAGGGGTGCAGTTCTTC.

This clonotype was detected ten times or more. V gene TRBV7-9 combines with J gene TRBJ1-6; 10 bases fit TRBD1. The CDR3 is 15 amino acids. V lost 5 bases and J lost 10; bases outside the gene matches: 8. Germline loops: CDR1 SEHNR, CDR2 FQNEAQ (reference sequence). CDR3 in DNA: TGTGCCAGCAGCGCAGGGGGACAGGGGACCTCACCCCTCCACTTT. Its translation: CASSAGGQGTSPLHF.

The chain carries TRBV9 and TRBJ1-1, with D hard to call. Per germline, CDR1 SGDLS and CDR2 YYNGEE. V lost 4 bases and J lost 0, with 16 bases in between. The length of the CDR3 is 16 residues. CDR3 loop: CASSSPPAQMNTEAFF. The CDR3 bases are TGTGCCAGCAGCTCACCCCCGGCACAGATGAACACTGAAGCTTTCTTT.

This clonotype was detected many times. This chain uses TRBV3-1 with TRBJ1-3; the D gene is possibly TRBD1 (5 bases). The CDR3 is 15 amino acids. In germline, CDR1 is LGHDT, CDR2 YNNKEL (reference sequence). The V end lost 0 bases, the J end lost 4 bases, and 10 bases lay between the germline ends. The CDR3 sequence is CASSQDGTGGNTIYF. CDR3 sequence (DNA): TGTGCCAGCAGCCAAGATGGGACGGGAGGAAACACCATATATTTT.

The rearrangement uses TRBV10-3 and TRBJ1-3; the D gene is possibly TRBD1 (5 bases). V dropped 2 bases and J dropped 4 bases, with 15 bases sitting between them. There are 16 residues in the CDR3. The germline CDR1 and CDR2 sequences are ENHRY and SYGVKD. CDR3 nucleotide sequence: TGTGCCATCAGTGAGGGGGGGGGAATGGCCGGAAACACCATATATTTT. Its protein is CAISEGGGMAGNTIYF.

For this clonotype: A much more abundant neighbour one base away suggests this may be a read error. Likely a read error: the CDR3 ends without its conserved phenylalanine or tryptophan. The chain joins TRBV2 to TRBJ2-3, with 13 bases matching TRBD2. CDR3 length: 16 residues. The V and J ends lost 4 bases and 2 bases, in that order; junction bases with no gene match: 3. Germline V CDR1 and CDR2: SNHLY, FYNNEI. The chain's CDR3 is CASSGGLAGFTDTQYL. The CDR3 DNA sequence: TGTGCCAGCAGTGGGGGACTAGCGGGGTTCACAGATACGCAGTATCTT.

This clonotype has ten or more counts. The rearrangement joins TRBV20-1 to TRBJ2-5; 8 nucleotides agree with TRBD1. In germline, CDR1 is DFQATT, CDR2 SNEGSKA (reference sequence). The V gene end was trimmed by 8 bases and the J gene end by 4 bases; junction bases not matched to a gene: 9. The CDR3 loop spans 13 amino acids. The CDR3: CSSPGGEAETQYF. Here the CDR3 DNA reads TGCAGTAGTCCAGGGGGCGAAGCAGAGACCCAGTACTTC.

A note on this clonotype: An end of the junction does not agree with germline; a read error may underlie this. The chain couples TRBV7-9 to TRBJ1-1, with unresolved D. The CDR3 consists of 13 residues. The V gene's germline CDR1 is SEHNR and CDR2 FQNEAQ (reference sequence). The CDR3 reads CASSLTRNTKAFF. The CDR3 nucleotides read TGTGCCAGCAGCTTGACAAGGAACACTAAAGCTTTCTTT.

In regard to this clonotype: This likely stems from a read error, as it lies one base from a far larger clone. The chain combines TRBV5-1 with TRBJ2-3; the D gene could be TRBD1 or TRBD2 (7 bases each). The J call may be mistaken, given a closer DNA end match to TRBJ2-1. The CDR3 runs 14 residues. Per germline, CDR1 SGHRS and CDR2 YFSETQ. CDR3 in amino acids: CASSLVRGGGQQFF. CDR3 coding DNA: TGCGCCAGCAGCTTGGTCAGGGGGGGCGGGCAGCAGTTCTTC.

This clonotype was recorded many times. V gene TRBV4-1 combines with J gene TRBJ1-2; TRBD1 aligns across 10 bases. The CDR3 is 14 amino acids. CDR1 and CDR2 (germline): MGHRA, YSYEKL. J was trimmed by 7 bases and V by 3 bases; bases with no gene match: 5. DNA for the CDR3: TGCGCCAGCAGCCAGACCGGACAGGGGGTTGGCTACACCTTC. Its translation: CASSQTGQGVGYTF.

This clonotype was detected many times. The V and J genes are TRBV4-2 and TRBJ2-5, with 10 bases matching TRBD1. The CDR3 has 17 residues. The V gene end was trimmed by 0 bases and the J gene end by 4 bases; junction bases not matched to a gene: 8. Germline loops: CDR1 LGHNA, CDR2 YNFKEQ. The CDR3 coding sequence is TGTGCCAGCAGCCAAGATGGGGACAGGGGCCCCCGAGAGACCCAGTACTTC. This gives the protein CASSQDGDRGPRETQYF.

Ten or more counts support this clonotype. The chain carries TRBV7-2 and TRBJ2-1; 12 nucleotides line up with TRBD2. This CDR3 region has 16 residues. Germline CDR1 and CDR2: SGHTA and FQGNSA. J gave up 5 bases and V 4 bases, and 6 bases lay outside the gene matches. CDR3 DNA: TGTGCCAGCAGCTCCTTACTAGCGGGGGGTAACAATGAGCAGTTCTTC. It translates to CASSSLLAGGNNEQFF.